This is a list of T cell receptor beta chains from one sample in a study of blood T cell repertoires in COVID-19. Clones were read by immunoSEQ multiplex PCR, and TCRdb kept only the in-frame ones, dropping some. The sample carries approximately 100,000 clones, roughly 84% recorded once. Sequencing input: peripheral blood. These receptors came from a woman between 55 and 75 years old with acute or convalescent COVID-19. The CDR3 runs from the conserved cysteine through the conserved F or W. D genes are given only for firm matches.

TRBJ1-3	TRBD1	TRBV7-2	CASSAQGAEWNTIYF
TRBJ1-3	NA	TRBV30	CAWRGGNGNTIYF
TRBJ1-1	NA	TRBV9	CASSVGRNTEAFF
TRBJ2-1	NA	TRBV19	CASSTGTAPYNEQFF
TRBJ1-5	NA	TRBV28	CASSILQGNQPQHF
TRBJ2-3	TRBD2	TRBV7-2	CASGSAGVPPDTQYF
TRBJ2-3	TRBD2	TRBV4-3	CASSRTAGGPDTQYF
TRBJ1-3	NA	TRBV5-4	CASSLPGRNTIYF
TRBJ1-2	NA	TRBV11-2	CASSAQGRHGYTF
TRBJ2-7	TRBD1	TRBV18	CASSPGTGVAYEQYF
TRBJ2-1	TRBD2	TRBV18	CASSPLGLAAHNEQFF
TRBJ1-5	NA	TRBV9	CASSVAPQDQPQHF
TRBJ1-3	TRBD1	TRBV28	CASSPSGGGNTIYF
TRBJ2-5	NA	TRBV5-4	CASSHGGQQETQYF
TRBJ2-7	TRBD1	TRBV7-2	CASSLAGTGVVGQYF
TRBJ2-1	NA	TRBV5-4	CASSLQNYNEQFF
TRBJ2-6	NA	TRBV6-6	CASTTAAGANVLTF
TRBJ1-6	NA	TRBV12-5	CATQVGAGNSPLHF
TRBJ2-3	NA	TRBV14	CASSRGPQHGDTQYF
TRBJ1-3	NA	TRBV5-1	CASSLLALQSSGNTIYF
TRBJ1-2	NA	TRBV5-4	CASSQINYGYTF
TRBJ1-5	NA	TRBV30	CAWSVSYSNQPQHF
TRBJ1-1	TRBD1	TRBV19	CASIPARQGTGTEAFF
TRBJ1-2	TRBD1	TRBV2	CASSPTGDYGYTF
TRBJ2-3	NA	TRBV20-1	CSAYRADTQYF
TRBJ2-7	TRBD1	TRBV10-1	CASSETGVFYEQYF
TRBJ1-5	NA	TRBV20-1	CSASTGSQPQHF
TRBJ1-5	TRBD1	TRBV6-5	CASWDRNSNQPQHF
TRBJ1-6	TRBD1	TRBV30	CAWRQGASNSPLHF
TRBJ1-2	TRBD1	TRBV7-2	CASSAPGQGRGYTF
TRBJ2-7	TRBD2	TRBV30	CAWSANVGGGYEQYF
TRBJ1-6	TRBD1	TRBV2	CASSGPTGGRSPLHF
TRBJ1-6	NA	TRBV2	CASSGASLSISYNSPLHF
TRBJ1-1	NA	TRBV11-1	CASRIPVNTEAFF
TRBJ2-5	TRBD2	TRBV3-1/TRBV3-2	CASRTSGGYQETQYF
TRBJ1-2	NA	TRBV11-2	CASSLAGETVGYTF
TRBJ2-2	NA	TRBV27	CASTILLSGALRDTGELFF
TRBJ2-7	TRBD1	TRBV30	CALNPGQGGYEQYF
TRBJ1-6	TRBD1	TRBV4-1	CASSQVGQGGNSPLHF
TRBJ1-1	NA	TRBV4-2	CASSQGSKTHTEAFF
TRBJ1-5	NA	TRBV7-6	CASSLVGGADPNQPQHF
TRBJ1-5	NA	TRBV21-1	CAILLEGQKGTGDQPQHF
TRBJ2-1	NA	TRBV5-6	CASSLLARIYEQFF
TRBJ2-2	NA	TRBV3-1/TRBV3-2	CASSQRGTGELFF
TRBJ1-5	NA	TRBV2	CATGVGQGMPKGNQPQHF
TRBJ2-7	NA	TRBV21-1	CASSKVGDIRQYF
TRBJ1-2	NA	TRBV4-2	CASSQEGSGGAGGGYTF
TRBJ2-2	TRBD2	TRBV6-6	CASSLTSGGTGELFF
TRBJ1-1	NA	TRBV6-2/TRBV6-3	CASSYERPVQGEAFF
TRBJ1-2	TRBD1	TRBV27	CASSRSVTGSDGYTF
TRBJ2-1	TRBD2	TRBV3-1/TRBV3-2	CASSRRAGSSYNEQFF
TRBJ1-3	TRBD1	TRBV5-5	CASSSGQEYSGNTIYF